These 9 T cell receptor beta chains were sequenced from one sample in a study of blood T cell repertoires in COVID-19. The table came from immunoSEQ multiplex PCR; TCRdb's copy has only in-frame clones and leaves some out. The sample has about 220,000 clones; 60% to 85% are singletons. Sequencing was carried out using peripheral blood. Every receptor here comes from a woman in her seventies with acute or convalescent COVID-19.

The chain uses TRBV5-6 and TRBJ1-6; 7 bases map to TRBD1. In germline, CDR1 is SGHDT, CDR2 YYEEEE. V lost 4 bases, J lost 6 bases, and 7 bases stayed unmatched. The CDR3 extends over 15 amino acids. The CDR3: CASSHGTALNSPLHF. As DNA, the CDR3 is TGTGCCAGCAGCCACGGGACAGCCCTTAATTCACCCCTCCACTTT. Combining the CDR3 with reference TRBV5-6 and TRBJ1-6 gives the whole variable domain DAGVTQSPTHLIKTRGQQVTLRCSPKSGHDTVSWYQQALGQGPQFIFQYYEEEERQRGNFPDRFSGHQFPNYSSELNVNALLLGDSALYLCASSHGTALNSPLHFGNGTRLTVT.

The V call is TRBV11-2, the J call TRBJ2-5, with D maybe TRBD1 (6 bases). Trimming removed 5 bases at V and 5 bases at J, with 12 bases between. This CDR3 region has 13 residues. Germline-derived CDR1 and CDR2 are SGHAT and FQNNGV. The CDR3 DNA is TGTGCCAGCAGCCGCTCAGGGGTCGAGACCCAGTACTTC. Its translation: CASSRSGVETQYF.

V is TRBV15 and J is TRBJ2-3; 8 positions match TRBD1. The germline V gene has CDR1 LNHNV and CDR2 YYDKDF (reference sequence). The CDR3 runs to 17 residues. Trimming removed 1 base from V and 1 base from J; junction bases left unmatched: 7. As DNA, the CDR3 is TGTGCCACCAGCAGAGGAGGGACAGGTACCGGCACAGATACGCAGTATTTT. The encoded protein is CATSRGGTGTGTDTQYF. Drawing the rest from reference TRBV15 and TRBJ2-3, the complete variable domain is DAMVIQNPRYQVTQFGKPVTLSCSQTLNHNVMYWYQQKSSQAPKLLFHYYDKDFNNEADTPDNFQSRRPNTSFCFLDIRSPGLGDTAMYLCATSRGGTGTGTDTQYFGPGTRLTVL.

The chain couples TRBV9 to TRBJ2-1, with 16 positions matching TRBD2. Per germline, CDR1 SGDLS and CDR2 YYNGEE. V lost 0 bases to trimming and J lost 8 bases; unmatched junction nucleotides: 8. This CDR3 is built from 18 residues. The chain's CDR3 is CASSVGVGTSGGADEQFF. Here the CDR3 DNA reads TGTGCCAGCAGCGTAGGGGTTGGGACTAGCGGGGGGGCCGATGAGCAGTTCTTC.

The chain combines TRBV5-1 with TRBJ2-2; D gene unclear. The CDR3 consists of 12 residues. From germline, CDR1 is SGHRS and CDR2 YFSETQ. V was clipped by 4 bases and J by 7 bases, with 8 bases between them. The CDR3: CASSPRFGELFF. CDR3 sequence (DNA): TGCGCCAGCAGCCCCCGTTTCGGGGAGCTGTTTTTT.

J is TRBJ2-7 and V is TRBV7-3; TRBD1 matches 8 bases. Germline CDR1 SGHTA, CDR2 FQGTGA. Losses at the gene ends were 3 bases for V and 5 bases for J; bases not matched to a gene: 3. The CDR3 extends over 13 amino acids. The chain's CDR3 is CASSLDRDDEQYF. The CDR3 DNA follows: TGTGCCAGCAGCTTGGACAGGGATGACGAGCAGTACTTC.

CDR3 residues: CASSDSIAGGTDTQYF. In nucleotides, the CDR3 is TGTGCCAGCAGTGACTCGATAGCGGGGGGCACAGATACGCAGTATTTT. V usage is TRBV6-4 and J usage is TRBJ2-3; 9 positions agree with TRBD2. The CDR3 spans 16 residues. Germline loops: CDR1 MRHNA, CDR2 SNTAGT. V gave up 0 bases and J gave up 1 base; unmatched junction bases: 2.

The V call is TRBV6-2 or TRBV6-3, the J call TRBJ2-1; possibly TRBD1 for D (5 bases). The CDR3 runs 12 residues. The V end was cut by 6 bases, the J end by 11 bases, with 14 bases between. The germline gives CDR1 MNHEY, CDR2 SVGEGT. The CDR3 loop is CASSKTVEKQFF. The CDR3 DNA reads as TGTGCCAGCAGCAAGACAGTGGAGAAGCAGTTCTTC.

The rearrangement links TRBV10-3 to TRBJ2-3; maybe TRBD2 (5 bases). This CDR3 is built from 12 residues. Germline V gene data show CDR1 as ENHRY and CDR2 as SYGVKD. V was pared by 3 bases and J by 5 bases, with 6 bases between. The CDR3 protein is CAISDREDTQYF. The CDR3, as DNA: TGTGCCATCAGTGATCGGGAAGATACGCAGTATTTT.